This entry is about one T cell receptor (beta chain). The data stem from a study of blood T cell repertoires in COVID-19. Study at large: Sites across the United States, Italy and Spain contributed samples from acute and convalescent COVID-19. PBMCs, B-cell-depleted T cells, or T cells were the source of the cDNA or gDNA that made up the material.

In the authors' workflow: Amplification of reference gene primers provided the estimated nucleated cell counts. Measured with immunoSEQ multiplex PCR; TCRdb has only the in-frame clones, and not every one. Clone size and V and J calls were adopted from that table, with D and trimming inferred from the DNA. The table includes more than 45,000 clones, roughly 85% detected once. Germline trimming cut 6 bases from V and 5 bases from J; bases unmatched to any gene: 3. This CDR3 contains 13 residues. J is TRBJ1-2 and V is TRBV12-3 or TRBV12-4; 10 bases fit TRBD1. The receptor's source is an elderly man with acute or convalescent COVID-19. Sequenced: peripheral blood. CDR3 DNA sequence: TGTGCCAGCAGGCGGACAGGGGGATATGGCTACACCTTC. This codes for CASRRTGGYGYTF.